This record looks at one TCR beta chain sequence and its context. Its target is unknown. This specimen belongs to a study of T cell responses to AZD1222 COVID-19 vaccine. Assay: immunoSEQ multiplex PCR; the TCRdb copy retains only in-frame clones and omits some. The data show under 200,000 clones, with around nine tenths seen just once and approximately 4% held by the top ten. Study-wide points: Scientists sampled the repertoires only once the peak T cell response had passed. AZD1222 recipients seropositive at baseline numbered only 5 or 6. Clonal diversity may have been underestimated, and the donors were mostly white British, with more females than males. Mapped onto spike, vaccine-associated CD4 TCRs spanned it and were dominant at 160-218 and 743-854.

The specimen comprised peripheral blood, sampled 28 days after the second dose of the MenACWY control vaccine. The receptor comes from an adult who received the MenACWY meningococcal vaccine as a control.

The CDR3 nucleotides read TGTGCCATCAGCCGGGAAGGTACAGGGAATACAGATACGCAGTATTTT. This gives the protein CAISREGTGNTDTQYF. The chain links TRBV10-3 to TRBJ2-3, with D maybe TRBD1 (6 bases). V was trimmed by 6 bases and J by 3 bases, leaving 19 bases between them. The CDR3 length is 16 residues. CDR1 and CDR2 (germline): ENHRY, SYGVKD.